This entry concerns a single T cell receptor (beta chain). Its antigen remains undetermined. Base qualities are not recorded, but no much larger clone differs from it by a single base. Whole blood was collected in K2EDTA tubes by collaborating institutions according to the institutions' own protocols. Collaborator samples were shipped for TCRbeta analysis as frozen whole blood, isolated PBMCs, or DNA extracted from either sample type. The immunoSEQ Assay, a bias-controlled multiplex PCR, was used to amplify TCRbeta CDR3 regions from genomic DNA. The published analysis was carried out like this. Nucleated cell counts per sample were estimated from amplification of reference gene primers within the assay. To quantify the absolute abundance of each unique TCRbeta CDR3 rearrangement, sequence reads were collapsed and filtered. For each sample, productive Simpson clonality was calculated by taking the square root of Simpson's diversity index across productive rearrangements. TCRdb carries this immuneACCESS record with in-frame sequences only. Its versions omit some clonotypes, under half of them owing to an unresolved V gene in the studies checked, with the rest unexplained. V and J calls and clone size are given by that table; D and trimming were obtained from the DNA. The sample table holds over 85,000 clones, of which about 83% were seen once. Jointly, the top ten make up 9.9% of the sample.

This sample was taken from a study of blood T cell repertoires in COVID-19 (TCRdb year 2020). Looking at the study overall: Samples from collaborators originated in the United States, Italy and Spain and spanned both the acute and convalescent phases of COVID-19. Sample metadata almost always included a de-identified subject ID, COVID-19 status, age in years and sex. The samples were drawn from the first 160 participants of the ongoing ImmuneRACE study and from 950 to 1,500 subjects provided by 6 global collaborators. Subjects who had been exposed to COVID-19, were actively infected with it, or had recovered from it provided the deeply sampled blood TCRbeta repertoires that made up the dataset. A freely available public database, intended as a resource for researchers studying the immune response to SARS-CoV-2, is where the repertoires were released. Where available, HLA class I and class II types were obtained from metadata supplied by the sample provider rather than from assay-based typing. The material from the prospective study consisted of cDNA or gDNA derived from T cells, B-cell-depleted T cells, or PBMCs. Overall study outcomes, separate from this receptor: The amount of clinical and demographic metadata varied by source and participant and was provided uncurated.

CDR1 and CDR2, per the germline V gene, are SNHLY and FYNNEI. Here V drops 6 bases and J drops 10 bases, and the junction holds 11 bases not matched to any gene. From the cysteine through the phenylalanine, the CDR3 covers 15 amino acids. The DNA shown is the 45-base CDR3, in frame from base 1. This sequence uses TRBV2 and TRBJ1-6, and TRBD1 matches 8 of the central bases. The specimen was peripheral blood. The TCR comes from a middle-aged man with active or convalescent COVID-19. The CDR3 protein is CASRPETGDGSPLHF. Read as DNA, the sequence is TGTGCCAGCAGGCCCGAGACAGGGGATGGATCACCCCTCCACTTT.